These T cell receptor beta chains were read from a single sample in a study of blood T cell repertoires in COVID-19. TCRdb's copy holds only in-frame clones and misses some; the assay was immunoSEQ multiplex PCR. The table lists 130,000 or so clones, roughly four fifths of them singletons, with about 12% in the top ten. Sequencing input: peripheral blood. The source is a woman in her sixties or seventies with acute or convalescent COVID-19. Both conserved end residues are part of each CDR3.

j_gene	len	v_gene	CDR3aa
TRBJ1-1	13	TRBV6-5	CASSYRQGTEAFF
TRBJ2-7	11	TRBV29-1	CSVDDTQEQYF
TRBJ2-5	13	TRBV7-9	CASTQQGGETQYF
TRBJ2-5	16	TRBV5-1	CASSLEGGINQETQYF
TRBJ1-3	15	TRBV5-1	CASSLLGAEGNTIYF
TRBJ1-1	14	TRBV6-5	CASSPRGQIPEAFF
TRBJ1-2	12	TRBV30	CAWSDQGRGYTF
TRBJ1-1	16	TRBV11-2	CASSLEGGLLNTEAFF
TRBJ1-2	14	TRBV19	CASSPKLQNYGYTF
TRBJ1-1	12	TRBV3-1/TRBV3-2	CASSFGITEAFF
TRBJ2-2	16	TRBV19	CASSTGDSLSFGELFF
TRBJ2-1	15	TRBV7-9	CASNSDTSGTREQFF
TRBJ1-3	15	TRBV18	CASSPVRTSGNTIYF
TRBJ1-2	17	TRBV21-1	CASSKGSGVGLYYGYTF
TRBJ1-3	15	TRBV6-6	CASSYSRASGNTIYF
TRBJ1-2	15	TRBV25-1	CASSANTGGNYGYTF
TRBJ2-2	16	TRBV7-6	CASSARQGAGTGELFF
TRBJ2-7	15	TRBV2	CASSVESGTSYEQYF
TRBJ1-1	15	TRBV28	CASSLGGARNTEAFF
TRBJ1-4	15	TRBV6-5	CASRSPGQGNEKLFF
TRBJ1-2	15	TRBV5-1	CASSQDSFSVSSYTF
TRBJ1-2	15	TRBV19	CASSMAGGRNYGYTF
TRBJ2-5	13	TRBV13	CASSSTDQETQYF
TRBJ1-1	14	TRBV7-6	CASRPTGVPGEAFF
TRBJ2-1	15	TRBV7-6	CASSLSGGRLDEQFF
TRBJ1-2	15	TRBV18	CASSPGHQRGNGYTF
TRBJ1-4	15	TRBV7-9	CASSRTGQGREKLFF
TRBJ1-1	14	TRBV6-2/TRBV6-3	CASSYRRSDTEAFF
TRBJ1-3	14	TRBV29-1	CSVGAGLSGNTIYF
TRBJ2-1	13	TRBV11-3	CASSLSPNNEQFF
TRBJ2-5	14	TRBV2	CASSEELVVATQYF
TRBJ2-7	15	TRBV2	CASSTDSLGTYEQYF
TRBJ1-2	13	TRBV29-1	CSVEGEYNYGYTF
TRBJ1-1	15	TRBV3-1/TRBV3-2	CASSQDIGIATEAFF
TRBJ1-2	13	TRBV5-6	CASSLGRTYGYTF
TRBJ1-2	12	TRBV12-3/TRBV12-4	CASSNRIYGYTF
TRBJ2-5	14	TRBV7-9	CASSLMSGEETQYF
TRBJ1-1	13	TRBV7-9	CASSLESGTEAFF
TRBJ1-2	11	TRBV6-5	CASSSGDGYTF
TRBJ2-3	15	TRBV3-1/TRBV3-2	CASSLPGTSGDTQYF
TRBJ1-2	11	TRBV6-5	CATIEFLSYTF
TRBJ2-2	15	TRBV19	CASREQGANTGELFF
TRBJ2-1	11	TRBV7-2	CASSSSLEQFF